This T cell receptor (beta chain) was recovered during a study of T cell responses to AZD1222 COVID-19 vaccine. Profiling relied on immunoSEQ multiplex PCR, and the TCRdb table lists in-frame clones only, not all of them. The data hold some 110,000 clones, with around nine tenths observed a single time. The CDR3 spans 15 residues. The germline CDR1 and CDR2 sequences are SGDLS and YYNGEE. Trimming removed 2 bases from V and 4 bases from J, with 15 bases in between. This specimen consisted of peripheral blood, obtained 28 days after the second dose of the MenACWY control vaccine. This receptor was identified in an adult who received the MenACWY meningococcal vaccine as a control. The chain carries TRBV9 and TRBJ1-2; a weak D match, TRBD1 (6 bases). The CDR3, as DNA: TGTGCCAGCAGCGTCAACAGGGAAGTTGGCTATGGCTACACCTTC. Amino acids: CASSVNREVGYGYTF.